These T cell receptor beta chains were read from a single sample in a study of regulatory T cells in long-lasting Graves disease. TCRdb fed the multiplex PCR reads into MiXCR, producing one record per CDR3 protein. The profile shows approximately 230,000 distinct CDR3 sequences, roughly 18% of them singletons. The sequences come from peripheral blood mononuclear cells (PBMCs), collected at new diagnosis, from a patient treated with antithyroid drugs. The receptor set was obtained from a female donor with Graves disease. CDR3s include the opening cysteine and the closing phenylalanine or tryptophan. The order of the fields is D gene, V gene, J gene, clone size, CDR3 DNA, CDR3 protein. D genes are given only for firm matches. Some rows mark clone size as missing; the rest say once, few, many or name a class of expanded clone.

.	TRBV5-1	TRBJ2-1	.	TGCGCCAGCAGCCAAAGCCCCGGGACTCTCGACAATGAGCAGTTCTTC	CASSQSPGTLDNEQFF
.	TRBV27	TRBJ1-6	.	TGTGCCAGCAGGGGACGAACGAGTTCCTATAATTCACCCCTCCACTTT	CASRGRTSSYNSPLHF
TRBD2	TRBV9	TRBJ2-1	many	TGTGCCAGCAGCGTAGCCTGGGGACTATCGAGGAATGAGCAGTTCTTC	CASSVAWGLSRNEQFF
TRBD2	TRBV12-3/TRBV12-4	TRBJ2-5	.	TGTGCCAGCAGTTCGCTACTAGCGGGAGTACCAGAGACCCAGTACTTC	CASSSLLAGVPETQYF
.	TRBV10-3	TRBJ1-1	once	TGTGCCATCAGCTACAGTCGGATGTTTGCTGAAGCTTTCTTT	CAISYSRMFAEAFF
.	TRBV11-3	TRBJ2-3	many	TGTGCCAGCAGCTTAGACGGGTATACGCAGTATTTT	CASSLDGYTQYF
.	TRBV20-1	TRBJ1-6	many	TGCAGTGCTACACACCCGTATAATTCACCCCTCCACTTT	CSATHPYNSPLHF
TRBD2	TRBV10-2	TRBJ2-7	once	TGCGCCAGCAGCGCAGGACTAGTCTACGACGAGCAGTACTTC	CASSAGLVYDEQYF
TRBD1	TRBV6-1	TRBJ2-7	many	TGTGCCAGCACCCAAGGGACAGGAGGCTACGAGCAGTACTTC	CASTQGTGGYEQYF
.	TRBV30	TRBJ2-2	many	TGTGCCTGGAGTGCGGACCCTCTCCTGTTTTTT	CAWSADPLLFF
TRBD1	TRBV30	TRBJ2-7	many	TGTGCCTGGAGCCCCGGGACAGAGTTCTACGAGCAGTACTTC	CAWSPGTEFYEQYF
.	TRBV14	TRBJ2-2	many	TGTGCCAGCAGCCAAGATCAGGGGGGGGCCGGCACCGGGGAGCTGTTTTTT	CASSQDQGGAGTGELFF
.	TRBV20-1	TRBJ2-3	many	TGCAGTGCTTGGCAGACTAGCACAGATACGCAGTATTTT	CSAWQTSTDTQYF
.	TRBV12-3/TRBV12-4	TRBJ2-3	many	TGTGCCATCCAGGGGGCTAGCGGGGTCCTCACAGATACGCAGTATTTT	CAIQGASGVLTDTQYF
TRBD1	TRBV6-2/TRBV6-3	TRBJ2-7	many	TGTGCCAGCAGTGAAGTTTGGACAGGGGACTCCGAGCAGTACTTC	CASSEVWTGDSEQYF
TRBD2	TRBV27	TRBJ2-5	.	TGTGCCAGCAGGGCTAGCGGGAGAGGGGAGACCCAGTACTTC	CASRASGRGETQYF
TRBD1	TRBV6-2/TRBV6-3	TRBJ2-3	many	TGTGCCAGCAAGGGACAGCTCACAGATACGCAGTATTTT	CASKGQLTDTQYF
.	TRBV11-3	TRBJ2-7	.	TGTGCCAGCAGCTTAGGGTGTAGTCATTCCAGCCCCTCCTACGAGCAGTACTTC	CASSLGCSHSSPSYEQYF
.	TRBV11-2	TRBJ2-1	many	TGTGCCAGCAGCTTAGGAACGGGAGCTTACAATGAGCAGTTCTTC	CASSLGTGAYNEQFF
.	TRBV19	TRBJ2-7	.	TGTGCCAGTAGTATAGTGGAGGGTTTAGTCTTCGAGCAGTACTTC	CASSIVEGLVFEQYF
.	TRBV19	TRBJ2-3	.	TGTGCCAGTAGTATAGGGAGCACAGATACGCAGTATTTT	CASSIGSTDTQYF
.	TRBV7-2	TRBJ2-3	many	TGTGCCAGCAGCTTAGGCGTATTGTCAGATACGCAGTATTTT	CASSLGVLSDTQYF
.	TRBV15	TRBJ1-4	many	TGTGCCACCAGCAGAGAGGATGGAGACGGACTGTTTTTT	CATSREDGDGLFF
TRBD1	TRBV12-3/TRBV12-4	TRBJ1-5	.	TGTGCCAGCAGTAAACAGGGGGCGAGTCAGCCCCAGCATTTT	CASSKQGASQPQHF